These 13 T cell receptor beta chains came from one sample sequenced in a study of cytomegalovirus exposure and HLA in healthy donors. Vbeta (60) and Jbeta (13) primers were used in the PCR. Sequencing used immunoSEQ multiplex PCR; TCRdb keeps in-frame clones, though not all of them. In the table there are 150,000 to 200,000 clones, around 81% of which are singletons. The sample was PBMCs. The receptors stem from a man aged 35 to 55 in good health and CMV-seronegative.

This chain's CDR3 is CASSVEGAGTGELFF. The CDR3 bases are TGTGCCAGCAGCGTCGAAGGAGCCGGCACCGGGGAGCTGTTTTTT. The chain uses TRBV9 and TRBJ2-2; D is unclear. Germline lookup yields CDR1 SGDLS and CDR2 YYNGEE. This CDR3 is 15 amino acids long. Trimming left V 2 bases short and J 4 bases short, with 12 bases between.

J is TRBJ2-7 and V is TRBV12-5; 10 bases agree with TRBD1. Germline CDR1 and CDR2: LGHNT and FRNRAP. The CDR3 contains 16 residues. Trimming at V came to 4 bases and at J to 6 bases, leaving 12 bases not matched to a gene. Here the CDR3 DNA reads TGTGCTAGTGGTTCCGAGACAGGGACAGGGGTTCGCGAGCAGTACTTC. It codes for CASGSETGTGVREQYF.

The V and J genes are TRBV14 and TRBJ2-7, with 9 bases aligning to TRBD1. The germline V gene encodes CDR1 SGHDN and CDR2 FVKESK. The CDR3 has 15 residues. V shed 1 base and J 3 bases; nucleotides not matched to a gene: 4. The CDR3 sequence: CASSQAGTGSYEQYF. The CDR3 DNA follows: TGTGCCAGCAGCCAAGCCGGGACAGGGAGCTACGAGCAGTACTTC.

The chain joins TRBV10-3 to TRBJ2-2, with TRBD1 matching 9 bases. V was clipped by 5 bases and J by 5 bases; unmatched bases: 9. The CDR3 loop spans 16 amino acids. CDR1 and CDR2 from the germline V gene are ENHRY and SYGVKD. The CDR3 region has the DNA TGTGCCATCAGTAGAGGACAGGGGATGGAAACCGGGGAGCTGTTTTTT. Its translation is CAISRGQGMETGELFF.

This clone was detected many times. The chain uses TRBV7-9 and TRBJ1-1; no clear D gene. Trimming stripped 3 bases from V and 5 bases from J, with 16 bases between. This CDR3 is 15 amino acids long. Germline V lookup: CDR1 SEHNR, CDR2 FQNEAQ (reference sequence). The CDR3 sequence: CASSLTSGGGTEAFF. In nucleotides, the CDR3 is TGTGCCAGCAGCTTGACGTCAGGTGGAGGGACTGAAGCTTTCTTT.

With respect to this clone: An end of the junction differs from the germline gene, which may be a read error. The CDR3 protein is CAGSRERSYEQYF. CDR3 sequence (DNA): TGTGCCGGCAGCCGGGAACGCTCCTACGAGCAGTACTTC. This chain uses TRBV7-6 with TRBJ2-7; TRBD2 is a possible D gene (5 bases). In germline, CDR1 is SGHVS, CDR2 FNYEAQ. CDR3 length: 13 amino acids.

V usage is TRBV7-2 and J usage is TRBJ2-7, with 13 bases lining up with TRBD2. The CDR3 length is 16 residues. The germline V gene has CDR1 SGHTA and CDR2 FQGNSA. V shed 5 bases and J 4 bases; nucleotides not matched to a gene: 8. CDR3 in amino acids: CASSGTSGAIGYEQYF. CDR3 DNA: TGTGCCAGCAGCGGGACTAGCGGGGCCATAGGGTACGAGCAGTACTTC.

The rearrangement joins TRBV7-9 to TRBJ2-3; D gene unclear. The CDR3 covers 15 residues. V lost 1 base, J lost 3 bases, and 11 bases lay in between. Germline V gene data show CDR1 as SEHNR and CDR2 as FQNEAQ (reference sequence). The CDR3 is CASSLVSSLTDTQYF. The CDR3 DNA is TGTGCCAGCAGCTTAGTTTCGAGTTTAACAGATACGCAGTATTTT. Combining the CDR3 with reference TRBV7-9 and TRBJ2-3 gives the whole variable domain DTGVSQNPRHKITKRGQNVTFRCDPISEHNRLYWYRQTLGQGPEFLTYFQNEAQLEKSRLLSDRFSAERPKGSFSTLEIQRTEQGDSAMYLCASSLVSSLTDTQYFGPGTRLTVL.

This clone was picked up a small number of times. The rearrangement uses TRBV5-1 and TRBJ2-7; the D gene is possibly TRBD2 (5 bases). The CDR3 runs 14 residues. Per germline, CDR1 SGHRS and CDR2 YFSETQ. V was clipped by 7 bases and J by 6 bases, with 20 bases between them. In DNA, the CDR3 is TGCGCCAGCTCCCCGGATAGCGCATCTTTCGAGCAGTACTTC. This translates into CASSPDSASFEQYF.

V usage is TRBV4-3 and J usage is TRBJ2-7; tentatively, D is TRBD1 (5 bases). The CDR3 loop spans 16 amino acids. The germline V gene encodes CDR1 LGHNA and CDR2 YSLEER. V lost 2 bases and J 1 base, leaving 15 bases between the germline ends. The CDR3 is CASSQRADDSSYEQYF. CDR3 bases: TGCGCCAGCAGCCAAAGGGCCGACGACAGTTCCTACGAGCAGTACTTC.

The chain is built from TRBV19 and TRBJ2-2; 11 bases agree with TRBD2. This CDR3 comprises 15 residues. J was trimmed by 4 bases and V by 7 bases; bases with no gene match: 5. CDR1 is LNHDA and CDR2 is SQIVND in the germline V gene (reference sequence). The CDR3 coding sequence is TGTGCCAGTATCCCTAGCGGGAGGCTCACCGGGGAGCTGTTTTTT. Protein product: CASIPSGRLTGELFF.

J is TRBJ1-4 and V is TRBV7-9; D might be TRBD1 (5 bases). V shed 5 bases and J shed 3 bases, with 13 bases lying between them. Per germline, CDR1 SEHNR and CDR2 FQNEAQ (reference sequence). The CDR3 spans 15 residues. In nucleotides, the CDR3 is TGTGCCAGCAGCCCCAGGGCAGTAGCTAATGAAAAACTGTTTTTT. Translating gives CASSPRAVANEKLFF.

The chain carries TRBV6-6 and TRBJ2-1, with TRBD2 matching over 8 bases. The CDR3 consists of 12 residues. V was pared by 7 bases and J by 10 bases, with 6 bases of the junction left unmatched. Germline assignment: CDR1 MNHNY and CDR2 SVGAGI (reference sequence). The CDR3 nucleotides are TGTGCCAGCATTCCCACTAGCGGCGAGCAGTTCTTC. Residues: CASIPTSGEQFF.